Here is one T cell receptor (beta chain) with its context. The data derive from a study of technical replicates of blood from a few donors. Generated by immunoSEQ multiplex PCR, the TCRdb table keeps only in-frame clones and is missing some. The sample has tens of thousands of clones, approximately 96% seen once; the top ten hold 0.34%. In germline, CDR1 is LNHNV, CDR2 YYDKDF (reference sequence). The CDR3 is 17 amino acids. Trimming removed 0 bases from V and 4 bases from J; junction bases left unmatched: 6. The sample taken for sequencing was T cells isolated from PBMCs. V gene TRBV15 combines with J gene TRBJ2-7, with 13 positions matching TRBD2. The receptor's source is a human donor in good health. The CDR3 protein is CATSREGTSGTNYEQYF. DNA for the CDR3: TGTGCCACCAGCAGAGAAGGGACTAGCGGGACAAATTACGAGCAGTACTTC.